This record concerns one TCR beta chain sequence. This sample was taken from a study of shared clonotypes between healthy human individuals. Method: immunoSEQ multiplex PCR; TCRdb's copy keeps in-frame clones and lacks some. The sample comprises around 1.6 million clones, around 98% of which are singletons, and about 0.45% rests with the top ten. This TCR was recovered from a man under 40 in good health. The material sequenced was naive CD4+ T cells sorted from blood. Documented subset: CD45RA+ positively selected.

In DNA form, the CDR3 reads TGCGCCAGCAGCTTGGAGGACACCTGGGTTCAGTACTTC. This sequence encodes CASSLEDTWVQYF. This chain uses TRBV5-1 with TRBJ2-4; tentatively, D is TRBD1 (5 bases). Germline CDR1 is SGHRS and CDR2 is YFSETQ. Between the trimmed V and J ends, which lost 0 bases and 11 bases, there was a span of 12 bases. The CDR3 contains 13 residues.